This T cell receptor beta chain appears in the sequencing data of a study of OX40 agonist ivuxolimab in advanced cancers. Overall study: Treatment of patients was with ivuxolimab, an agonistic anti-OX40 (CD134) antibody. People in dose escalation had one of these cancers: hepatocellular carcinoma, melanoma, renal cell or head and neck cancer.

Worth noting for this clone: Its antigen is undetermined.

Libraries were prepared by immunoSEQ multiplex PCR; TCRdb keeps only in-frame clonotypes and omits some of them. The sample carries roughly 59,000 clones, around 81% recorded once. Broader study findings: The antigens recognized by the expanded peripheral T cells, that is their antigen specificity, were not determined. Dosing at 0.1 to 3.0 mg/kg was accompanied by clonal expansion of CD4+ and CD8+ blood T cells by week 6.

Deletions cut 4 bases from V and 1 base from J, with 11 bases between. This CDR3 contains 15 residues. In germline, CDR1 is LNHDA, CDR2 SQIVND (reference sequence). The starting material was CD4+ or CD8+ T cells sorted from blood, obtained in a trial of the OX40 agonist ivuxolimab. This chain joins TRBV19 and TRBJ1-5, with D unclear. The sequence came from an adult with an advanced solid tumor such as melanoma, head and neck, liver or kidney cancer. The CDR3 DNA sequence: TGTGCCAGTAGTACCCTCCATTGGAGCAATCAGCCCCAGCATTTT. Encoded protein: CASSTLHWSNQPQHF.